These T cell receptor beta chains were read from a single sample in a study of shared clonotypes between healthy human individuals. TCRdb's table, derived via immunoSEQ multiplex PCR, lists solely in-frame clones and lacks some. The data contain 97,000 or so clones, around 43% of them seen just once; the ten biggest clones take up approximately 16%. Source material: PBMCs. The receptors were gathered from a middle-aged woman in good health. Some clones in this sample may be carry-over from other donors' samples. CDR3s include the opening cysteine and the closing phenylalanine or tryptophan. D genes are given only for firm matches. Clone sizes are given selectively: once, few, many, or a class where the clone is expanded.

TRBJ2-7,TRBV7-8,NA,TRBD2,CASSFGRFSYEQYF,TGTGCCAGCAGCTTCGGGAGGTTCAGCTACGAGCAGTACTTC
TRBJ2-2,TRBV25-1,NA,NA,CASRRGGGANTGELFF,TGTGCCAGCAGAAGAGGAGGGGGCGCGAACACCGGGGAGCTGTTTTTT
TRBJ1-4,TRBV5-1,few,TRBD1,CASGGQENEKLFF,TGCGCCAGCGGGGGACAGGAGAATGAAAAACTGTTTTTT
TRBJ1-2,TRBV18,NA,NA,CASSPFGKNGYTF,TGTGCCAGCTCACCATTCGGGAAGAATGGCTACACCTTC
TRBJ1-2,TRBV30,NA,NA,CAWREGYYYGYTF,TGTGCCTGGAGGGAGGGTTATTACTATGGCTACACCTTC
TRBJ1-2,TRBV5-6,NA,NA,CASSLALFGRNGYTF,TGTGCCAGCAGCTTGGCTCTTTTTGGGAGGAATGGCTACACCTTC
TRBJ1-5,TRBV30,NA,TRBD1,CAWSKGADQPQHF,TGTGCCTGGAGTAAGGGGGCGGATCAGCCCCAGCATTTT
TRBJ2-2,TRBV4-3,many,NA,CASSRPTGGELFF,TGCGCCAGCAGCCGGCCTACTGGCGGGGAGCTGTTTTTT
TRBJ1-4,TRBV14,NA,NA,CASSQVIEKLFF,TGTGCCAGCAGCCAAGTAATCGAAAAACTGTTTTTT
TRBJ2-1,TRBV7-8,NA,NA,CASSFGGRGSSSYNEQFF,TGTGCCAGCAGCTTCGGGGGCCGGGGCTCAAGCTCCTACAATGAGCAGTTCTTC
TRBJ1-5,TRBV29-1,few,TRBD1,CSVRTGSDQPQHF,TGCAGCGTGAGGACAGGGTCCGATCAGCCCCAGCATTTT
TRBJ2-6,TRBV5-1,NA,TRBD2,CASSQSSGTGANVLTF,TGCGCCAGCAGCCAATCTAGCGGGACCGGGGCCAACGTCCTGACTTTC
TRBJ2-7,TRBV30,many,NA,CAWSVPEGHEQYF,TGTGCCTGGAGTGTCCCTGAGGGTCACGAGCAGTACTTC
TRBJ1-5,TRBV5-1,few,NA,CASTLTEITSADQPQHF,TGCGCCAGCACCCTGACAGAGATTACTTCCGCCGATCAGCCCCAGCATTTT
TRBJ1-6,TRBV7-2,many,NA,CASSLGPENSPLHF,TGTGCCAGCAGCTTAGGACCCGAAAATTCACCCCTCCACTTT
TRBJ2-7,TRBV30,few,TRBD2,CAWSKTSGGTYEQYF,TGTGCCTGGAGTAAGACTAGCGGGGGGACCTACGAGCAGTACTTC
TRBJ1-2,TRBV5-6,NA,NA,CASSRLWDGYTF,TGTGCCAGCAGCCGGCTTTGGGATGGCTACACCTTC
TRBJ2-5,TRBV29-1,NA,TRBD1,CSVRRTGGFETQYF,TGCAGCGTAAGACGGACAGGGGGCTTCGAGACCCAGTACTTC
TRBJ2-7,TRBV27,many,NA,CASRPGPRYEQYF,TGTGCCAGCAGGCCGGGACCGAGATACGAGCAGTACTTC
TRBJ2-7,TRBV29-1,many,TRBD2,CSVGTSGPYEQYF,TGCAGCGTGGGGACTAGCGGACCCTACGAGCAGTACTTC
TRBJ1-3,TRBV5-8,NA,NA,CASSRRTTSGNTIYF,TGTGCCAGCAGTCGCCGGACAACCTCTGGAAACACCATATATTTT
TRBJ1-2,TRBV6-4,many,NA,CASSPSPNYGYTF,TGTGCCAGCAGTCCTTCTCCCAACTATGGCTACACCTTC
TRBJ1-2,TRBV18,NA,NA,CASSPPAGVLGGYTF,TGTGCCAGCTCACCCCCGGCAGGGGTTTTGGGTGGCTACACCTTC
TRBJ2-7,TRBV4-1,many,TRBD1,CASSHEDRGSYEQYF,TGCGCCAGCAGCCATGAGGACAGGGGGTCTTACGAGCAGTACTTC
TRBJ2-5,TRBV13,NA,TRBD2,CASSPRLAGPLETQYF,TGCGCCAGCAGCCCACGACTAGCGGGTCCGCTAGAGACCCAGTACTTC
TRBJ2-7,TRBV9,NA,TRBD2,CASSHSAGGDYEQYF,TGTGCCAGCAGCCACTCAGCGGGAGGGGACTACGAGCAGTACTTC
TRBJ2-5,TRBV2,NA,TRBD2,CASRGYAGLADQETQYF,TGTGCCAGCAGGGGATACGCTGGACTAGCGGACCAAGAGACCCAGTACTTC
TRBJ2-1,TRBV2,NA,NA,CASRGSYSSYNEQFF,TGTGCCAGCAGGGGTAGCTATAGCTCCTACAATGAGCAGTTCTTC
TRBJ2-1,TRBV30,NA,TRBD2,CAWIGSGSDEQFF,TGTGCCTGGATTGGTAGCGGGAGCGATGAGCAGTTCTTC
TRBJ2-7,TRBV9,NA,TRBD1,CASSAGTGEDYEQYF,TGTGCCAGCAGCGCAGGGACAGGGGAAGACTACGAGCAGTACTTC
TRBJ2-7,TRBV30,NA,TRBD2,CAWSVSGRAPYEQYF,TGTGCCTGGAGTGTTAGCGGGAGGGCCCCCTACGAGCAGTACTTC
TRBJ1-5,TRBV29-1,few,TRBD1,CSVEEQGDQPQHF,TGCAGCGTTGAAGAACAGGGGGACCAGCCCCAGCATTTT
TRBJ1-2,TRBV28,many,NA,CASSSPGRSYGYTF,TGTGCCAGCAGTTCGCCCGGGAGATCCTATGGCTACACCTTC
TRBJ2-1,TRBV29-1,many,TRBD2,CSVDGGSSYNEQFF,TGCAGCGTTGACGGCGGGAGCTCCTACAATGAGCAGTTCTTC
TRBJ2-7,TRBV28,NA,TRBD2,CASSLGREWAYEQYF,TGTGCCAGCAGTTTAGGGCGGGAGTGGGCCTACGAGCAGTACTTC
TRBJ2-7,TRBV5-1,many,NA,CASSFSSTYEQYF,TGCGCCAGCAGCTTTAGCTCGACCTACGAGCAGTACTTC
TRBJ1-5,TRBV6-5,NA,NA,CASSYSARAGPQHF,TGTGCCAGCAGTTACTCGGCTCGGGCAGGGCCCCAGCATTTT
TRBJ1-1,TRBV10-2,NA,NA,CASSEPTSGMTEAFF,TGCGCCAGCAGTGAACCCACCTCGGGGATGACTGAAGCTTTCTTT
TRBJ1-4,TRBV7-2,NA,NA,CASSLTPGATIF,TGTGCCAGCAGCTTAACACCCGGGGCGACGATCTTT
TRBJ2-7,TRBV30,many,TRBD2,CAWTRSTIGLAGFYEQYF,TGTGCCTGGACACGGAGTACTATTGGACTAGCGGGATTCTACGAGCAGTACTTC
TRBJ2-7,TRBV4-3,NA,TRBD2,CASSQTLAGGPYEQYF,TGCGCCAGCAGCCAAACTCTAGCGGGAGGGCCCTACGAGCAGTACTTC
TRBJ2-7,TRBV19,NA,NA,CASNDRGSEQYF,TGTGCCAGTAACGATCGGGGGTCCGAGCAGTACTTC
TRBJ1-1,TRBV5-1,NA,NA,CASSLEPVNTEAFF,TGCGCCAGCAGCTTGGAGCCGGTTAACACTGAAGCTTTCTTT
TRBJ1-5,TRBV6-4,many,TRBD1,CASSTGAGQPQHF,TGTGCCAGCAGTACAGGGGCTGGTCAGCCCCAGCATTTT
TRBJ1-2,TRBV7-6,many,TRBD1,CASSVGQASYTF,TGTGCCAGCAGCGTCGGACAGGCTAGCTACACCTTC
TRBJ2-5,TRBV29-1,NA,NA,CSVVPGNQETQYF,TGCAGCGTTGTGCCCGGGAACCAAGAGACCCAGTACTTC
TRBJ2-5,TRBV7-2,NA,NA,CASSFRGDRETQYF,TGTGCCAGCAGCTTCCGGGGAGACCGAGAGACCCAGTACTTC
TRBJ1-2,TRBV4-3,many,TRBD1,CASSQDAEGALGYTF,TGCGCCAGCAGCCAAGATGCCGAGGGGGCTTTGGGCTACACCTTC
TRBJ2-7,TRBV28,once,TRBD2,CASSKGREPYEQYF,TGTGCCAGCAGTAAGGGGCGGGAGCCCTACGAGCAGTACTTC
TRBJ2-7,TRBV18,few,NA,CASSPQQEEQYF,TGTGCCAGCTCACCACAGCAGGAAGAGCAGTACTTC
TRBJ2-1,TRBV29-1,few,TRBD2,CSVEGTRSYNEQFF,TGCAGCGTTGAAGGGACTAGATCCTACAATGAGCAGTTCTTC
TRBJ2-1,TRBV11-2,once,NA,CASSLEGQYNEQFF,TGTGCCAGCAGCTTAGAGGGGCAGTACAATGAGCAGTTCTTC
TRBJ1-3,TRBV28,NA,NA,CASSLDPRGYSGNTIYF,TGTGCCAGCAGTTTAGACCCCAGAGGGTACTCTGGAAACACCATATATTTT